This T cell receptor (beta chain) comes out of a study of shared T cell receptors in the human thymus. The V and J ends lost 1 base and 5 bases respectively, with 19 bases between them. The CDR3 sequence is 17 residues long. Germline CDR1 reads MGHRA; CDR2 reads YSYEKL. The repertoire was sequenced with immunoSEQ multiplex PCR; TCRdb's copy has only in-frame clones and lacks some. Of 500,000 to 550,000 clones in the sample, around three quarters were seen once. The same sample was also studied in work on human thymus T cells. According to that study: The donor group consisted of healthy Finnish infants who were having corrective surgery for congenital heart defects. In corrective heart surgery, resections were taken, and these provided the thymus tissue. An apparent bias in V and J gene usage was seen in thymic and blood repertoires. Related research has reported that thymic repertoires overlap highly among unrelated individuals.

The sequenced sample was thymocytes. The clonotype was recovered from a boy under two years old with a congenital heart defect. The chain employs TRBV4-1 and TRBJ2-3; D is possibly TRBD2 (5 bases). The CDR3 DNA is TGCGCCAGCAGCCAAGTAAAGGTCCGACTAACCGAAGATACGCAGTATTTT. Its protein is CASSQVKVRLTEDTQYF.